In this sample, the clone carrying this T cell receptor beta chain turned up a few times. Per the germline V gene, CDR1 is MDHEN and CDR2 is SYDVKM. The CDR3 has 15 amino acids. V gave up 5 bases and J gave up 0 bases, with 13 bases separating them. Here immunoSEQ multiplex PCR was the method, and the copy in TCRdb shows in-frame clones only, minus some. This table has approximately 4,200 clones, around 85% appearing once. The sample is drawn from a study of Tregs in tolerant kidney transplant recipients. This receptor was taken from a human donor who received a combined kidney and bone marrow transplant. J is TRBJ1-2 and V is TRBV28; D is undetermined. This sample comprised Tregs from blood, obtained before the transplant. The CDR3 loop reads CASSVPVAANYGYTF. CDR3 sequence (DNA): TGTGCCAGCAGTGTTCCAGTTGCGGCTAACTATGGCTACACCTTC.